A selection of T cell receptor beta chains follows, all from one sample in a study of CD8 T cells in Susac syndrome. TCRdb analysed the immunoSEQ multiplex PCR reads with MiXCR anew, one entry per CDR3 protein. The sample records about 180,000 distinct CDR3 sequences, 90% to 95% being singletons. Sequenced input: CD8+ T cells from PBMCs. Receptor source: a human donor with multiple sclerosis. Each CDR3 is given with its conserved first and last residue. The D gene is left open where the match is weak. Clone size is not always given. Where it is, it says once, few, many or a class for expanded clones.

TRBJ2-5	.	.	TRBV5-4	CASSLDRYQETQYF	TGTGCCAGCAGCTTGGACAGGTACCAAGAGACCCAGTACTTC
TRBJ2-2	.	TRBD1	TRBV14	CASSRRDSTGELFF	TGTGCCAGCAGCCGCCGGGACAGCACCGGGGAGCTGTTTTTT
TRBJ1-1	.	.	TRBV15	CATSSGQTQNTEAFF	TGTGCCACCAGCAGTGGACAGACTCAGAACACTGAAGCTTTCTTT
TRBJ1-4	once	.	TRBV5-1	CASSGQPNNEKLFF	TGCGCCAGCAGCGGGCAGCCTAATAATGAAAAACTGTTTTTT
TRBJ2-7	.	TRBD1	TRBV27	CASSVQGAPYEQYF	TGTGCCAGCAGTGTCCAGGGGGCCCCCTACGAGCAGTACTTC
TRBJ2-1	.	.	TRBV15	CATSESRFSYNEQFF	TGTGCCACCAGTGAATCCCGTTTCTCCTACAATGAGCAGTTCTTC
TRBJ2-1	.	.	TRBV10-3	CAISGFSYNEQFF	TGTGCCATCAGTGGGTTCTCCTACAATGAGCAGTTCTTC
TRBJ2-7	.	.	TRBV7-3	CASSLTNSAYEQYF	TGTGCCAGCAGCTTAACGAATTCGGCTTACGAGCAGTACTTC
TRBJ1-2	.	.	TRBV7-8	CASSPGGVNGDYGYTF	TGTGCCAGCAGCCCCGGGGGGGTCAACGGGGACTATGGCTACACCTTC
TRBJ1-6	.	.	TRBV9	CASSVGGSGNSPLHF	TGTGCCAGCAGCGTAGGAGGTTCCGGTAATTCACCCCTCCACTTT
TRBJ2-4	few	TRBD2	TRBV7-2	CASSLFRLAGVGNIQYF	TGTGCCAGCAGCCTCTTTCGACTAGCGGGGGTCGGAAACATTCAGTACTTC
TRBJ2-7	.	.	TRBV6-5	CASSYVWPSVYEQYF	TGTGCCAGCAGTTACGTATGGCCCTCGGTCTACGAGCAGTACTTC
TRBJ1-2	.	.	TRBV12-5	CASVEWNGYTF	TGTGCTAGTGTTGAGTGGAATGGCTACACCTTC
TRBJ2-7	.	.	TRBV9	CASSVGRATYEQYF	TGTGCCAGCAGCGTGGGCAGGGCGACCTACGAGCAGTACTTC
TRBJ2-3	.	TRBD2	TRBV12-3/TRBV12-4	CASSGLARLSSTDTQYF	TGTGCCAGCAGTGGACTAGCCCGACTGTCTAGCACAGATACGCAGTATTTT
TRBJ2-1	.	TRBD2	TRBV2	CASSEAEGLAGGYEQFF	TGTGCCAGCAGTGAAGCGGAAGGACTAGCGGGGGGCTATGAGCAGTTCTTC
TRBJ2-1	.	TRBD2	TRBV9	CASSMGTSGNEQFF	TGTGCCAGCAGCATGGGGACTAGCGGCAATGAGCAGTTCTTC
TRBJ1-1	.	.	TRBV19	CASSISVEAFF	TGTGCCAGTAGTATCTCGGTGGAAGCTTTCTTT
TRBJ1-2	once	.	TRBV10-2	CASSDRSWGYTF	TGCGCCAGCAGTGATCGGAGTTGGGGCTACACCTTC
TRBJ1-2	.	.	TRBV2	CASRGRPSYGYTF	TGTGCCAGCAGGGGACGGCCGAGCTATGGCTACACCTTC
TRBJ2-7	.	TRBD1	TRBV5-1	CASSSGTGLYEQYF	TGTGCCAGCAGTTCCGGGACAGGGTTATACGAGCAGTACTTC
TRBJ1-1	.	.	TRBV20-1	CSARITPEGTEAFF	TGCAGTGCTAGAATCACCCCTGAGGGGACTGAAGCTTTCTTT
TRBJ2-7	.	TRBD1	TRBV7-2	CASSLSGTGVEQYF	TGTGCCAGCAGCTTGTCCGGGACAGGGGTAGAGCAGTACTTC
TRBJ2-5	.	TRBD2	TRBV9	CASSLISGSGETQYF	TGTGCCAGCAGCCTTATCAGCGGGAGTGGAGAGACCCAGTACTTC
TRBJ2-5	.	TRBD2	TRBV7-8	CASRYGLAGQETQYF	TGTGCCAGCAGATACGGACTAGCGGGGCAAGAGACCCAGTACTTC
TRBJ2-7	.	.	TRBV7-9	CASSLSGEREQYF	TGTGCCAGCAGCTTAAGTGGAGAGCGGGAGCAGTACTTC
TRBJ2-1	.	TRBD2	TRBV28	CASSSYRLAGEKVGPYNEQFF	TGTGCCAGCAGTTCCTATCGACTAGCGGGAGAGAAAGTCGGGCCCTACAATGAGCAGTTCTTC
TRBJ2-7	.	.	TRBV28	CASSPGGRADEQYF	TGTGCCAGCAGTCCAGGGGGGAGGGCCGACGAGCAGTACTTC
TRBJ1-1	.	.	TRBV30	CAWSDAGSLVAFF	TGTGCCTGGAGTGATGCAGGGAGCCTCGTAGCTTTCTTT
TRBJ2-5	.	.	TRBV6-5	CASNIFGSSQETQYF	TGTGCCAGCAACATTTTCGGGAGCTCTCAAGAGACCCAGTACTTC
TRBJ2-7	.	.	TRBV27	CASSLRGFDEQYF	TGTGCCAGCAGTTTAAGGGGGTTCGACGAGCAGTACTTC